The sequence of this T cell receptor (beta chain) was determined in a study of cytomegalovirus exposure and HLA in healthy donors. Amplification used 60 Vbeta primers and 13 Jbeta primers. Generated by immunoSEQ multiplex PCR, the TCRdb table keeps only in-frame clones and is missing some. The sample lists over 95,000 clones, around two thirds occurring once. Sequencing input: PBMCs. The TCR sequence derives from a human donor in good health.

The chain's CDR3 is CASSQFASGEQYF. DNA for the CDR3: TGTGCCAGCAGCCAGTTCGCTAGTGGCGAGCAGTACTTC. The chain recombines TRBV4-2 with TRBJ2-7; D unresolved. V dropped 3 bases and J dropped 6 bases, with 12 bases sitting between them. The CDR3 has 13 amino acids. In germline, CDR1 is LGHNA, CDR2 YNFKEQ.